A single TCR beta chain is shown here with its context. No antigen is known for it. No base quality information exists; no much larger clone differs at one position. The immunoSEQ Assay, a bias-controlled multiplex PCR, was used to amplify TCRbeta CDR3 regions from genomic DNA. Per the authors' processing: The number of nucleated cells in each sample was estimated from the amplification of reference gene primers within the assay. Sequence reads were collapsed and filtered to measure the absolute abundance of every unique TCRbeta CDR3 rearrangement. For each sample, productive Simpson clonality was calculated as the square root of Simpson's diversity index over productive rearrangements. TCRdb carries this immuneACCESS record with in-frame sequences only. Its versions omit some clonotypes, under half of them owing to an unresolved V gene in the studies checked, with the rest unexplained. V, J and clone size are those of that table, while D and trimming were read from the DNA. A total of hundreds of thousands of clones appear in this sample, around four fifths of them only once. Together, the top ten hold 4.1% of the sample.

The data were obtained in a study of blood T cell repertoires in COVID-19 (dated by TCRdb to the early 2020s). Study-wide context: Samples from collaborators originated in the United States, Italy and Spain and spanned both the acute and convalescent phases of COVID-19. The repertoires were released in a freely available public database intended as a resource for research on the immune response to SARS-CoV-2. The dataset comprised deeply sampled blood TCRbeta repertoires from subjects exposed to, actively infected with, or recovered from COVID-19. Where available, HLA class I and class II types were obtained from metadata supplied by the sample provider rather than from assay-based typing. The prospective study material was composed of cDNA or gDNA derived from T cells, B-cell-depleted T cells, or PBMCs. A de-identified subject ID, COVID-19 status, age in years and sex were almost always included in the sample metadata. The samples were drawn from two sources: the first 160 participants of the ongoing ImmuneRACE study, and 1,000 to 1,500 subjects contributed by 6 global collaborators.

There are 17 amino acids in the CDR3, from cysteine to phenylalanine inclusive. Just CDR3 DNA is preserved here, 51 bases in frame from base 1. General findings and caveats noted by the study authors: How much clinical and demographic metadata was included differed by source and by participant, and the metadata was provided uncurated.

Each collaborating institution followed its own protocols to collect whole blood in K2EDTA tubes. For TCRbeta analysis, collaborators shipped samples as frozen whole blood, isolated PBMCs, or DNA extracted from either of those sample types. Sequencing was performed on peripheral blood. The chain uses TRBV21-1 and TRBJ2-2; the table's D call of TRBD2 was not tested on the DNA. TRBV21-1 is an annotated pseudogene. This clonotype originated in a woman aged 50 to 65 with active or convalescent COVID-19. The base sequence is TGTGCCAGCAGCGTCCCCACGCGGGGGGAGAACACCGGGGAGCTGTTTTTT. This codes for CASSVPTRGENTGELFF.